The next 15 T cell receptor beta chains were all read from a single sample in a study of shared clonotypes between healthy human individuals. Measured with immunoSEQ multiplex PCR; TCRdb has only the in-frame clones, and not every one. The data show roughly 2,500,000 clones, approximately 94% seen once. The sample was naive CD4+ T cells from PBMCs. The subset was: CD45RA+ positively selected. Receptors were obtained from a man aged 18 to 29 in good health. Some clones in this sample may be carry-over from other donors' samples.

The V call is TRBV19, the J call TRBJ2-3; the D is unclear. Germline assignment: CDR1 LNHDA and CDR2 SQIVND (reference sequence). The CDR3 covers 16 residues. V was trimmed by 2 bases and J by 0 bases, leaving 12 bases between them. This CDR3 reads CASSIWGSSSTDTQYF. CDR3 in DNA: TGTGCCAGTAGTATATGGGGAAGTTCTAGCACAGATACGCAGTATTTT.

V gene TRBV6-4 combines with J gene TRBJ1-2; no clear D. Germline values: CDR1 MRHNA, CDR2 SNTAGT. CDR3 size: 13 residues. Trimming removed 0 bases from V and 4 bases from J, with 6 bases in between. CDR3 sequence (DNA): TGTGCCAGCAGTGACTCGTCCAGCTATGGCTACACCTTC. This codes for CASSDSSSYGYTF.

The V call is TRBV7-9, the J call TRBJ2-3, with 9 bases matching TRBD2. V lost 3 bases, J lost 5 bases, and 6 bases stayed unmatched. The CDR3 consists of 15 residues. The germline gives CDR1 SEHNR, CDR2 FQNEAQ (reference sequence). CDR3 DNA: TGTGCCAGCAGCTTGGTAGCGGGAGTAGGAGATACGCAGTATTTT. It encodes CASSLVAGVGDTQYF.

The V call is TRBV7-9, the J call TRBJ1-2; TRBD1 is a possible D gene (5 bases). Trimming pared 5 bases from V and 6 bases from J, leaving 16 bases between. CDR1 SEHNR and CDR2 FQNEAQ come from the germline V gene (reference sequence). The CDR3 length is 14 residues. DNA for the CDR3: TGTGCCAGCAGCGGGTGGGGACCGACAGATGGCTACACCTTC. Its protein product is CASSGWGPTDGYTF.

CDR3 nucleotides: TGTGCCAGCAGCTTGTCTGGTCCGGGGGAGACCCAGTACTTC. It encodes CASSLSGPGETQYF. This rearrangement joins TRBV5-4 to TRBJ2-5; D perhaps matches TRBD2 (5 bases). In germline, CDR1 is SGHNT, CDR2 YYREEE (reference sequence). CDR3 length equals 14 residues. Trimming cost V 1 base and J 5 bases, with 12 bases left between them.

The CDR3 protein is CASSTRDRGSQPQHF. The CDR3 DNA reads as TGTGCCAGCAGTACCCGGGACAGGGGTTCTCAGCCCCAGCATTTT. This rearrangement joins TRBV28 to TRBJ1-5, with 10 nucleotides matching TRBD1. The CDR3 has 15 amino acids. V dropped 5 bases and J dropped 6; count of bases not matched to a gene: 7. CDR1 is MDHEN, CDR2 SYDVKM, per germline.

The chain couples TRBV9 to TRBJ2-5; 7 positions match TRBD1. Germline CDR1 and CDR2: SGDLS and YYNGEE. The CDR3 has 14 residues. The ends lost 1 base at V and 3 bases at J; junction bases unmatched: 3. CDR3 in DNA: TGTGCCAGCAGCGTATCCGGGACAGAAGAGACCCAGTACTTC. Residues: CASSVSGTEETQYF. Full variable domain (remainder filled in from reference TRBV9 and TRBJ2-5): DSGVTQTPKHLITATGQRVTLRCSPRSGDLSVYWYQQSLDQGLQFLIQYYNGEERAKGNILERFSAQQFPDLHSELNLSSLELGDSALYFCASSVSGTEETQYFGPGTRLLVL.

The rearrangement links TRBV25-1 to TRBJ1-2; D perhaps matches TRBD1 (5 bases). CDR3 length: 16 amino acids. In germline, CDR1 is MGHDK, CDR2 SYGVNS. The V gene lost 0 bases and the J gene lost 4 bases, with 15 bases spanning the gap. The chain's CDR3 is CASSEYWSAGPYGYTF. CDR3 nucleotide sequence: TGTGCCAGCAGTGAATATTGGTCGGCGGGGCCCTATGGCTACACCTTC.

The rearrangement joins TRBV19 to TRBJ2-1, with 10 positions matching TRBD1. Germline V gene lookup returns CDR1 LNHDA and CDR2 SQIVND (reference sequence). The V gene end was trimmed by 5 bases and the J gene end by 8 bases; junction bases not matched to a gene: 9. The CDR3 contains 15 residues. The CDR3 reads CASSDGQGGPDEQFF. The CDR3 nucleotides read TGTGCCAGTAGTGACGGACAGGGGGGTCCAGATGAGCAGTTCTTC.

The rearrangement links TRBV11-2 to TRBJ2-7; D call uncertain. With 1 base removed from V and 0 bases from J, the gap between germline ends came to 10 bases. The CDR3 runs to 15 residues. Germline loops: CDR1 SGHAT, CDR2 FQNNGV. CDR3 DNA sequence: TGTGCCAGCAGCTTAGTACTCTACGGCTCCTACGAGCAGTACTTC. As protein: CASSLVLYGSYEQYF.

The V gene is TRBV30, the J gene TRBJ1-1, with D hard to call. The CDR3 consists of 11 residues. Germline V CDR1 and CDR2: GTSNPN, SVGIG (reference sequence). V dropped 4 bases and J dropped 1 base, with 4 bases sitting between them. CDR3: CAWTKNTEAFF. CDR3 DNA sequence: TGTGCCTGGACAAAGAACACTGAAGCTTTCTTT. Full variable domain (rest looked up from reference TRBV30 and TRBJ1-1): SQTIHQWPATLVQPVGSPLSLECTVEGTSNPNLYWYRQAAGRGLQLLFYSVGIGQISSEVPQNLSASRPQDRQFILSSKKLLLSDSGFYLCAWTKNTEAFFGQGTRLTVV.

This chain links TRBV6-1 with TRBJ2-1; D call uncertain. The germline gives CDR1 MNHNS, CDR2 SASEGT. The V end was cut by 3 bases, the J end by 8 bases, with 14 bases between. The CDR3 runs 14 residues. CDR3 sequence (DNA): TGTGCCAGCAGTGATTACTGGGGATCCTATGAGCAGTTCTTC. It translates to CASSDYWGSYEQFF.

In regard to this clone: The same CDR3 also results from other DNA sequences found in this sample. The rearrangement links TRBV5-1 to TRBJ2-1; D may be TRBD1 (6 bases). There are 14 residues in the CDR3. Germline V gene lookup returns CDR1 SGHRS and CDR2 YFSETQ. V lost 5 bases and J lost 0, with 9 bases in between. The chain's CDR3 is CASSQDSSYNEQFF. Written as DNA, the CDR3 is TGCGCCAGCAGTCAGGACAGCTCCTACAATGAGCAGTTCTTC.

This chain links TRBV7-2 with TRBJ1-1; possibly TRBD1 for D (5 bases). The CDR3 extends over 14 amino acids. The germline gives CDR1 SGHTA, CDR2 FQGNSA. Trimming cost V 11 bases and J 7 bases, with 23 bases left between them. CDR3 nucleotides: TGTGCCCTCGCGCGGGGCCCCGTGGGTGGTGAAGCTTTCTTT. Encoded protein: CALARGPVGGEAFF.

The chain carries TRBV2 and TRBJ2-2; 9 bases agree with TRBD1. Germline V gene sequence: CDR1 SNHLY, CDR2 FYNNEI. This CDR3 is built from 15 residues. V gave up 7 bases and J gave up 5 bases; unmatched junction bases: 8. Written as DNA, the CDR3 is TGTGCCAGCAAATCTGGGACAGGGTTAACCGGGGAGCTGTTTTTT. It is translated as CASKSGTGLTGELFF. The complete variable domain, with remaining parts taken from reference TRBV2 and TRBJ2-2, reads EPEVTQTPSHQVTQMGQEVILRCVPISNHLYFYWYRQILGQKVEFLVSFYNNEISEKSEIFDDQFSVERPDGSNFTLKIRSTKLEDSAMYFCASKSGTGLTGELFFGEGSRLTVL.